This TCR beta chain originates from a study of shared clonotypes between healthy human individuals. A remark on this clone: What it binds is not known.

The study, taken as a whole, reports: Clonotype sharing among donors likely depends on sequencing depth.

A deep-level run was used for the assay. Profiled with immunoSEQ multiplex PCR; TCRdb holds only in-frame clones, not every one. The sample consists of around 940,000 clones, roughly 72% of them appearing once. The V gene's germline CDR1 is SQVTM and CDR2 ANQGSEA. CDR3 length equals 13 residues. The V gene lost 3 bases and the J gene lost 0 bases, with 7 bases spanning the gap. The receptor was isolated from a man between 18 and 29 years old in good health. The sample taken for sequencing was memory CD4+ T cells sorted from blood. Subset here: CD45RA-negative fraction. This chain links TRBV29-1 with TRBJ2-3, with D unresolved. The CDR3 here is CSVEVSSTDTQYF. CDR3 DNA sequence: TGCAGCGTTGAGGTCTCTAGCACAGATACGCAGTATTTT.